This T cell receptor (beta chain) is drawn from a study of response to subunit inactivated influenza vaccine. Study-wide results and caveats: The authors proposed limited new T cell recruitment per seasonal influenza vaccination.

TCRdb re-called the RT-PCR reads with MiXCR, one entry per CDR3 protein. The repertoire holds 500,000 to 650,000 distinct CDR3 sequences, about 7.6% seen once, with 10% to 15% in the top ten. The CDR3 is 17 amino acids. Looked up from germline, CDR1 is SQVTM and CDR2 is ANQGSEA. V trimming: 4 bases; J trimming: 4 bases; junction bases outside the gene matches: 14. This clonotype was observed at least ten times. Its antigen is still unknown. The V gene is TRBV29-1, the J gene TRBJ1-3, with 9 nucleotides matching TRBD1. This sequence was found in a man aged 45-69 years who received an inactivated influenza vaccine. Material: PBMCs from blood, obtained approximately 25 months after vaccination. For the CDR3, the DNA is TGCAGCGTTGGGGGCCAGGGGACAGGGATGGTAGGAAACACCATATATTTT. Translated, it gives CSVGGQGTGMVGNTIYF.